This T cell receptor beta chain was sequenced during a study of CXCR3-negative and CXCR3-positive naive CD8 T cells. Looking at the study overall: There were roughly 140 million TRB reads altogether, and each library had about 1.5 +/- 0.3 million of them.

Through 5' RACE with UMI labels, the TRB cDNA libraries were prepared. Reanalyzing the 5' RACE reads, TCRdb keeps one entry per CDR3 protein, without DNA. Here the sample table reports some 130,000 distinct CDR3 sequences. Each CD8+ T cell subset was flow-sorted in triplicate. Every sort contained 300,000 or so cells. Points on this clonotype: What it binds is unknown.

Study observations and caveats: It was found that naive subsets had comparable surface CD5, and TCR strength was inferred from TRB CDR3 properties.

Germline assignment: CDR1 LNHNV and CDR2 YYDKDF (reference sequence). This CDR3 is built from 15 residues. What was sequenced was naive CXCR3- CD8+ T cells from blood. Subset specified: CD45RO-CCR7+CD27+CD95- naive CD8+ T cells lacking CXCR3 (TNR3-). The receptor's source is a human donor in good health. Some clones in this sample may be carry-over from other donors' samples. The V gene is TRBV15, the J gene TRBJ2-7; TCRdb returns TRBD1, unconfirmable since there is no DNA. The CDR3 loop is CATSRGQGVNYEQYF.